The sequence of this T cell receptor beta chain was determined in a study of metastatic and nonmetastatic thyroid tumors. The study's findings and limits: As reported, TCR beta diversity in blood and tumor was significantly higher in malignant thyroid tumors than in benign nodules.

Germline V gene lookup returns CDR1 MNHEY and CDR2 SMNVEV (reference sequence). The CDR3 extends over 15 amino acids. The V and J ends lost 5 bases and 4 bases respectively, with 17 bases between them. TCRdb recomputed clones from the PCR reads via MiXCR. The sample holds tens of thousands of clones, just over 20% seen once. Every patient underwent thyroid surgery untreated. This clone has just a few counts. What it recognizes is unknown. This TCR came from a female donor with papillary thyroid cancer or a benign thyroid nodule (not recorded which). Some clones in this sample may be carry-over from other donors' samples. Sequencing was carried out using blood. The chain links TRBV27 to TRBJ1-2; a weak D match, TRBD1 (6 bases). The CDR3 bases are TGTGCCAGCAGTAGTGGGGGCGTGGGCACCTATGGCTACACCTTC. Translation: CASSSGGVGTYGYTF.